This T cell receptor (beta chain) comes out of a study of T cell responses to AZD1222 COVID-19 vaccine. Trimming stripped 2 bases from V and 11 bases from J, with 13 bases between. The CDR3 contains 14 residues. The germline CDR1 and CDR2 sequences are MNHEY and SVGEGT. Method: immunoSEQ multiplex PCR; TCRdb's copy keeps in-frame clones and lacks some. The repertoire holds about 100,000 clones, 92% seen once, with about 1.8% in the top ten. This chain joins TRBV6-2 or TRBV6-3 and TRBJ1-6; D possibly corresponds to TRBD1 (5 bases). Sequencing was performed on peripheral blood, taken on day 0 of AZD1222 vaccination. The source is an adult in good health. The CDR3 nucleotides are TGTGCCAGCAGTTACAGGGGCCTCCTCACACCCCTCCACTTT. Translating gives CASSYRGLLTPLHF.